These 22 T cell receptor beta chains were all obtained from the same sample, sequenced in a study of naive and memory T cell subsets. Both TRBC1 and TRBC2 were covered by a beta constant-region primer of two equimolar oligonucleotides. Four rounds of PCR amplified the ligated cDNA using nested alpha and beta constant-region primers plus SP2. TCRdb reprocessed the UMI-ligation and nested PCR reads via MiXCR and lists one record per CDR3 protein. The table lists about 150,000 distinct CDR3 sequences, roughly 22% of them singletons. Study observations and caveats: A few larger clonotypes appeared in naive repertoires, especially CD8, possibly memory cells re-expressing CD45RA.

These TCRs' antigens remain unknown. The specimen sequenced was naive CD4+ T cells from blood. These TCRs come from a human donor in good health.

This clonotype has a single count. The rearrangement links TRBV9 to TRBJ2-7; 8 bases align to TRBD1. CDR1 SGDLS and CDR2 YYNGEE come from the germline V gene. The CDR3 has 15 amino acids. J lost 6 bases, V lost 3 bases, and 11 bases had no gene match. CDR3 DNA sequence: TGTGCCAGCAGCGCCACAGGGGGTGGACCCTCCGAGCAGTACTTC. Translated: CASSATGGGPSEQYF. The entire variable domain, with the rest obtained from reference TRBV9 and TRBJ2-7, is as follows: DSGVTQTPKHLITATGQRVTLRCSPRSGDLSVYWYQQSLDQGLQFLIQYYNGEERAKGNILERFSAQQFPDLHSELNLSSLELGDSALYFCASSATGGGPSEQYFGPGTRLTVT.

This chain uses TRBV20-1 with TRBJ1-4; perhaps TRBD1 as D (5 bases). The V end lost 3 bases, the J end lost 8 bases, and 16 bases lay between the germline ends. The CDR3 consists of 14 residues. Germline CDR1 and CDR2: DFQATT and SNEGSKA (reference sequence). This chain's CDR3 is CSASVGQVGEKLFF. CDR3 sequence (DNA): TGCAGTGCTAGTGTGGGGCAAGTTGGGGAAAAACTGTTTTTT.

V gene TRBV6-5 combines with J gene TRBJ2-7; possibly TRBD2 for D (6 bases). Trimming removed 7 bases from V and 1 base from J, with 17 bases in between. Per germline, CDR1 MNHEY and CDR2 SVGAGI. This CDR3 has 15 residues. CDR3 sequence: CASIPGGSGSYEQYF. CDR3 nucleotides: TGTGCCAGCATCCCCGGAGGGAGTGGATCCTACGAGCAGTACTTC.

This clonotype has a count of ten or more. J is TRBJ2-2 and V is TRBV5-1, with 8 bases fitting TRBD1. The V gene end was trimmed by 5 bases and the J gene end by 7 bases; junction bases not matched to a gene: 7. Germline CDR1 is SGHRS and CDR2 is YFSETQ. The CDR3 is 14 amino acids. CDR3: CASSMDREGGELFF. The CDR3 DNA reads as TGCGCCAGCAGTATGGACAGGGAAGGCGGGGAGCTGTTTTTT.

V and J are TRBV3-1 and TRBJ2-7; 8 positions match TRBD1. V lost 4 bases to trimming and J lost 3 bases; unmatched junction nucleotides: 8. This CDR3 contains 15 residues. CDR1 and CDR2 (germline): LGHDT, YNNKEL (reference sequence). DNA for the CDR3: TGTGCCAGCAGCCCCCGAGGGACAGGCGGCTACGAGCAGTACTTC. Its translation: CASSPRGTGGYEQYF.

This clonotype has ten or more counts. As DNA, the CDR3 is TGTGCCAGCAGCTTAGTCCACACCGGGGAGCTGTTTTTT. Protein product: CASSLVHTGELFF. The chain has TRBV7-2 and TRBJ2-2; D call uncertain. Germline loops: CDR1 SGHTA, CDR2 FQGNSA. This CDR3 has 13 amino acids. Trimming removed 1 base from V and 3 bases from J, with 3 bases in between.

The chain links TRBV2 to TRBJ2-1, with a tentative D call TRBD2 (6 bases). The V end was cut by 4 bases, the J end by 8 bases, with 12 bases between. The germline CDR1 and CDR2 sequences are SNHLY and FYNNEI. The CDR3 extends over 13 amino acids. CDR3 DNA: TGTGCCAGCAGTGGACTAGTTGTCTATGAGCAGTTCTTC. Residues: CASSGLVVYEQFF.

The chain has TRBV18 and TRBJ1-1; D remains ambiguous. V was shortened by 6 bases and J by 2 bases, with 13 bases between the two germline ends. The CDR3 has 14 residues. Germline V gene lookup returns CDR1 KGHSH and CDR2 LQKENI. The CDR3 reads CASSGQTGNTEAFF. Here the CDR3 DNA reads TGTGCCAGCTCGGGTCAGACGGGTAACACTGAAGCTTTCTTT.

This clonotype was seen many times. The rearrangement uses TRBV5-4 and TRBJ2-3; D might be TRBD1 (6 bases). The V gene's germline CDR1 is SGHNT and CDR2 YYREEE (reference sequence). V lost 0 bases and J lost 0, with 17 bases in between. The CDR3 contains 18 residues. The CDR3 here is CASSLGGGAFPSTDTQYF. The CDR3 nucleotides read TGTGCCAGCAGCTTGGGTGGGGGCGCCTTCCCTAGCACAGATACGCAGTATTTT.

This clonotype was seen repeatedly, ten times or more. This chain uses TRBV18 with TRBJ1-2; D ambiguous. This CDR3 is built from 17 residues. Trimming pared 2 bases from V and 1 base from J, leaving 17 bases between. CDR1 KGHSH and CDR2 LQKENI come from the germline V gene. CDR3 DNA sequence: TGTGCCAGCTCACCAAGGGTTGGACGTTCAGTTAACTATGGCTACACCTTC. Protein product: CASSPRVGRSVNYGYTF.

The rearrangement uses TRBV30 and TRBJ2-3; tentatively, D is TRBD2 (6 bases). The CDR3 spans 13 residues. The V gene's germline CDR1 is GTSNPN and CDR2 SVGIG (reference sequence). The V end lost 0 bases, the J end lost 4 bases, and 8 bases lay between the germline ends. CDR3 protein: CAWSVRLADTQYF. The CDR3 coding sequence is TGTGCCTGGAGTGTACGACTAGCAGATACGCAGTATTTT. The full variable domain, rest sourced from reference TRBV30 and TRBJ2-3, is SQTIHQWPATLVQPVGSPLSLECTVEGTSNPNLYWYRQAAGRGLQLLFYSVGIGQISSEVPQNLSASRPQDRQFILSSKKLLLSDSGFYLCAWSVRLADTQYFGPGTRLTVL.

This clonotype has at least ten counts. This sequence joins TRBV28 and TRBJ1-5; 7 bases map to TRBD1. The CDR3 covers 15 residues. Germline CDR1 is MDHEN and CDR2 is SYDVKM. After removal of 2 bases from V and 4 bases from J, the junction contained 5 bases not matched to a gene. The chain's CDR3 is CASSLPGTANQPQHF. The CDR3 region has the DNA TGTGCCAGCAGTTTACCAGGGACAGCAAATCAGCCCCAGCATTTT.

In its sample, this clonotype was seen many times. The gene calls are TRBV20-1 and TRBJ2-3, with D unresolved. This CDR3 has 12 residues. Trimming cost V 1 base and J 2 bases, with 4 bases left between them. Germline loops: CDR1 DFQATT, CDR2 SNEGSKA (reference sequence). The CDR3, as DNA: TGCAGTGCTAGAGGCGACACAGATACGCAGTATTTT. As protein: CSARGDTDTQYF.

This chain uses TRBV12-3 or TRBV12-4 with TRBJ2-1; 15 positions match TRBD2. Unmatched junction bases numbered 7, after V lost 4 bases and J lost 6 bases. This CDR3 spans 17 amino acids. The CDR3 loop is CASSYRTSGRAVNEQFF. CDR3 bases: TGTGCCAGCAGTTATAGGACTAGCGGGAGGGCCGTCAATGAGCAGTTCTTC.

This clonotype has more than one count but fewer than ten. This chain uses TRBV11-2 with TRBJ2-5; TRBD1 matches at 9 bases. Germline V gives CDR1 SGHAT, CDR2 FQNNGV. Losses at the gene ends were 5 bases for V and 4 bases for J; bases not matched to a gene: 8. The CDR3 totals 15 residues. The CDR3 DNA follows: TGTGCCAGCAGCCCTTGGACAGGGGCTCGAGAGACCCAGTACTTC. Amino acids: CASSPWTGARETQYF.

The V gene is TRBV12-3 or TRBV12-4, the J gene TRBJ1-5, with TRBD1 identical over 9 bases. The CDR3 covers 14 residues. The trim removed 6 bases at V and 2 bases at J, leaving 2 bases unmatched. The CDR3 nucleotides are TGTGCCAGCAGGCGGACAGGGGGCAATCAGCCCCAGCATTTT. Residues: CASRRTGGNQPQHF.

The chain employs TRBV19 and TRBJ2-6; D gene ambiguous. This CDR3 contains 19 residues. The V end lost 4 bases, the J end lost 1 base, and 20 bases lay between the germline ends. CDR1 is LNHDA and CDR2 is SQIVND in the germline V gene (reference sequence). CDR3 in amino acids: CASSNPPGSKGSGANVLTF. CDR3 sequence (DNA): TGTGCCAGTAGTAATCCGCCCGGGTCAAAAGGGTCTGGGGCCAACGTCCTGACTTTC.

This clonotype was counted between two and nine times. The chain uses TRBV11-2 and TRBJ2-1, with 14 bases that match TRBD2. Per germline, CDR1 SGHAT and CDR2 FQNNGV. The CDR3 runs to 17 residues. V dropped 5 bases and J dropped 8; count of bases not matched to a gene: 11. The CDR3: CASSPRLAGGPGYEQFF. The DNA for the CDR3 is TGTGCCAGCAGCCCTCGACTAGCGGGAGGGCCAGGTTATGAGCAGTTCTTC.

The chain carries TRBV28 and TRBJ1-1, with no clear D. V was pared by 8 bases and J by 4 bases, with 11 bases between. This CDR3 comprises 12 residues. The germline CDR1 and CDR2 sequences are MDHEN and SYDVKM. CDR3 loop: CASRRKPTEAFF. The CDR3 coding sequence is TGTGCCAGCCGGCGGAAGCCCACTGAAGCTTTCTTT.

V usage is TRBV6-1 and J usage is TRBJ2-3; tentatively, D is TRBD1 or TRBD2 (5 bases each). Germline CDR1 and CDR2: MNHNS and SASEGT. This CDR3 spans 15 amino acids. The ends were cut back, 6 bases at V and 2 bases at J, with 15 bases in the middle. The CDR3 region is CASRTTDGTTDTQYF. CDR3 sequence (DNA): TGTGCCAGCAGGACCACTGACGGGACCACAGATACGCAGTATTTT.

In its sample, this clonotype was seen a few times. The J gene is TRBJ2-5, the V gene TRBV27; no firm D call. Germline values: CDR1 MNHEY, CDR2 SMNVEV (reference sequence). CDR3 length equals 16 residues. With 0 bases removed from V and 5 bases from J, the gap between germline ends came to 16 bases. The CDR3 nucleotides read TGTGCCAGCAGTTTATCTCGGATTTTGAGGTGGGAGACCCAGTACTTC. Translating it yields CASSLSRILRWETQYF.

The chain links TRBV5-1 to TRBJ2-1, with D possibly matching TRBD1 (6 bases). V lost 0 bases, J lost 9 bases, and 19 bases lay in between. The CDR3 runs 16 residues. CDR1 and CDR2 from the germline V gene are SGHRS and YFSETQ. The CDR3 bases are TGCGCCAGCAGCTTGGTTTACGCACAGGGTGATCGTGAGCAGTTCTTC. Its translation is CASSLVYAQGDREQFF.